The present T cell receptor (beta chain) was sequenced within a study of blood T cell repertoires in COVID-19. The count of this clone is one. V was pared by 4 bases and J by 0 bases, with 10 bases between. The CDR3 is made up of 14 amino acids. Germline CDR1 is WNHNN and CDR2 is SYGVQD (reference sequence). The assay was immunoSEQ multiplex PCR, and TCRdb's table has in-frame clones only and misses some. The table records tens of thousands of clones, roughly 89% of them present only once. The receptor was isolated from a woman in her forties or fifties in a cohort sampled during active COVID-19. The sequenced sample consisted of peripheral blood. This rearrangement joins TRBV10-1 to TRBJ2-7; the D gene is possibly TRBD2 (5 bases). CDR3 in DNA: TGCGCCAGCAGTGCCGCCGGGGACTCCTACGAGCAGTACTTC. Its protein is CASSAAGDSYEQYF.